A selection of T cell receptor beta chains follows, all from one sample in a study of cytomegalovirus exposure and HLA in healthy donors. Profiling relied on immunoSEQ multiplex PCR, and the TCRdb table lists in-frame clones only, not all of them. The sample shows around 120,000 clones, about 74% of them seen only once. Material: PBMCs. These receptors all stem from a woman aged 40 to 50 in good health and CMV-seropositive. CDR3s include the opening cysteine and the closing phenylalanine or tryptophan. D genes are given only for firm matches. Clone size is shown for a subset of rows, as once, few, many or a class of expanded clone.

D: NA
size: NA
J: TRBJ2-7
V: TRBV7-8
CDR3: CASSLGPQGTYEQYF
DNA: TGTGCCAGCAGCTTAGGTCCCCAGGGGACCTACGAGCAGTACTTC

D: TRBD1
size: NA
J: TRBJ2-5
V: TRBV5-1
CDR3: CAIQQGQGRETQYF
DNA: TGCGCCATCCAACAGGGACAGGGGAGAGAGACCCAGTACTTC

D: NA
size: NA
J: TRBJ1-6
V: TRBV25-1
CDR3: CASSEFGGDNSPLYF
DNA: TGTGCCAGCAGTGAATTTGGGGGGGATAATTCACCCCTCTACTTT

D: TRBD2
size: NA
J: TRBJ2-3
V: TRBV4-2
CDR3: CASSQERAQAGVGQAQYF
DNA: TGTGCCAGCAGCCAAGAAAGGGCCCAAGCGGGAGTCGGGCAGGCGCAGTATTTT

D: NA
size: NA
J: TRBJ1-6
V: TRBV18
CDR3: CASSPDRSNSPLHF
DNA: TGTGCCAGCTCACCAGACAGAAGTAATTCACCCCTCCACTTT

D: TRBD1
size: NA
J: TRBJ1-3
V: TRBV27
CDR3: CASTDRDLGNTIYF
DNA: TGTGCCAGCACTGACAGGGATCTCGGAAACACCATATATTTT

D: NA
size: NA
J: TRBJ1-6
V: TRBV9
CDR3: CASSPDLLNSPLHF
DNA: TGTGCCAGCAGCCCAGATCTTCTTAATTCACCCCTCCACTTT

D: NA
size: few
J: TRBJ2-7
V: TRBV5-1
CDR3: CASSLQGGKSYEQYF
DNA: TGCGCCAGCAGCTTGCAGGGCGGTAAGTCCTACGAGCAGTACTTC

D: NA
size: NA
J: TRBJ1-3
V: TRBV4-2
CDR3: CASSQDQVSLSGNTIYF
DNA: TGTGCCAGCAGCCAAGACCAGGTCTCCCTCTCTGGAAACACCATATATTTT

D: NA
size: NA
J: TRBJ2-5
V: TRBV2
CDR3: CASSEAFQSQGRETQYF
DNA: TGTGCCAGCAGTGAAGCCTTTCAGTCACAGGGTAGAGAGACCCAGTACTTC

D: NA
size: NA
J: TRBJ1-3
V: TRBV7-9
CDR3: CASSLGERNTIYF
DNA: TGTGCCAGCAGCCTGGGAGAAAGAAACACCATATATTTT

D: TRBD1
size: NA
J: TRBJ1-5
V: TRBV15
CDR3: CATSRPRTGKSNQPQHF
DNA: TGTGCCACCAGCAGACCCCGGACAGGGAAAAGCAATCAGCCCCAGCATTTT

D: TRBD2
size: NA
J: TRBJ2-7
V: TRBV7-6
CDR3: CASSLGTSSEQYF
DNA: TGTGCCAGCAGCTTAGGGACTAGTTCCGAGCAGTACTTC

D: NA
size: NA
J: TRBJ2-5
V: TRBV19
CDR3: CASREQGGGETQYF
DNA: TGTGCCAGTAGGGAACAGGGTGGCGGAGAGACCCAGTACTTC

D: TRBD1
size: NA
J: TRBJ2-2
V: TRBV19
CDR3: CASRNRGDTGELFF
DNA: TGTGCCAGTAGGAACAGGGGCGACACCGGGGAGCTGTTTTTT

D: NA
size: NA
J: TRBJ1-5
V: TRBV2
CDR3: CASSESGENQPQHF
DNA: TGTGCCAGCAGTGAGTCAGGGGAAAATCAGCCCCAGCATTTT

D: NA
size: NA
J: TRBJ1-2
V: TRBV7-9
CDR3: CASSLIGAYGYTF
DNA: TGTGCCAGCAGCTTAATTGGGGCCTATGGCTACACCTTC

D: NA
size: once
J: TRBJ2-7
V: TRBV9
CDR3: CASSASGGPYEQYF
DNA: TGTGCCAGCAGCGCCTCAGGGGGGCCCTACGAGCAGTACTTC

D: NA
size: NA
J: TRBJ2-3
V: TRBV5-4
CDR3: CASSEATDTQYF
DNA: TGTGCCAGCAGCGAAGCCACAGATACGCAGTATTTT

D: NA
size: NA
J: TRBJ1-2
V: TRBV6-1
CDR3: CASTSGEGYGYTF
DNA: TGTGCCAGCACCTCGGGAGAGGGCTATGGCTACACCTTC

D: NA
size: NA
J: TRBJ2-7
V: TRBV5-1
CDR3: CASTDSSYEQYF
DNA: TGCGCCAGCACCGACAGTTCCTACGAGCAGTACTTC

D: NA
size: NA
J: TRBJ1-5
V: TRBV7-2
CDR3: CASSPSPRGSYSNQPQHF
DNA: TGTGCCAGCAGCCCGAGCCCCAGGGGATCCTATAGCAATCAGCCCCAGCATTTT

D: NA
size: NA
J: TRBJ2-7
V: TRBV7-6
CDR3: CASSYIRYRHSYEQYF
DNA: TGTGCCAGCAGTTATATCAGGTACCGCCACTCCTACGAGCAGTACTTC

D: NA
size: NA
J: TRBJ2-5
V: TRBV6-1
CDR3: CASSESRAQYF
DNA: TGTGCCAGCAGTGAAAGTCGAGCTCAGTACTTC

D: TRBD2
size: once
J: TRBJ2-1
V: TRBV27
CDR3: CASSWKGRDVNEQFF
DNA: TGTGCCAGCAGTTGGAAAGGGAGGGACGTCAATGAGCAGTTCTTC

D: TRBD1
size: NA
J: TRBJ1-5
V: TRBV7-9
CDR3: CASSPDRVGNQPQHF
DNA: TGTGCCAGCAGCCCGGACAGGGTTGGCAATCAGCCCCAGCATTTT

D: NA
size: NA
J: TRBJ2-7
V: TRBV9
CDR3: CASSSAGTFSYEQYF
DNA: TGTGCCAGCAGCTCGGCCGGGACATTCTCCTACGAGCAGTACTTC

D: NA
size: NA
J: TRBJ1-4
V: TRBV2
CDR3: CASTIYSLVATNEKLFF
DNA: TGTGCCAGCACCATCTATTCCCTAGTTGCAACTAATGAAAAACTGTTTTTT

D: NA
size: NA
J: TRBJ2-1
V: TRBV6-5
CDR3: CASTPREPFNEQFF
DNA: TGTGCCAGCACCCCGAGGGAGCCCTTCAATGAGCAGTTCTTC

D: TRBD1
size: NA
J: TRBJ1-2
V: TRBV6-5
CDR3: CASSGGQNYGYTF
DNA: TGTGCCAGCAGTGGGGGACAGAACTATGGCTACACCTTC

D: NA
size: NA
J: TRBJ2-7
V: TRBV7-2
CDR3: CASSLSASPLGYEQYF
DNA: TGTGCCAGCAGCTTATCAGCTAGCCCCTTAGGATACGAGCAGTACTTC

D: TRBD1
size: NA
J: TRBJ1-6
V: TRBV6-5
CDR3: CASSTRQGNAPLHF
DNA: TGTGCCAGCAGTACCAGACAGGGGAATGCACCCCTCCACTTT

D: TRBD2
size: NA
J: TRBJ2-1
V: TRBV10-3
CDR3: CAISPGLAGHSYNEQFF
DNA: TGTGCCATCAGCCCGGGACTAGCGGGACACTCCTACAATGAGCAGTTCTTC

D: TRBD2
size: NA
J: TRBJ2-4
V: TRBV7-8
CDR3: CASSKGLGGLAAKNIQYF
DNA: TGTGCCAGCAGTAAGGGACTAGGTGGGTTGGCGGCCAAAAACATTCAGTACTTC

D: NA
size: NA
J: TRBJ1-5
V: TRBV18
CDR3: CASSPSRGYQPQHF
DNA: TGTGCCAGCTCACCAAGCAGGGGCTATCAGCCCCAGCATTTT

D: TRBD1
size: NA
J: TRBJ2-6
V: TRBV4-1
CDR3: CASSHPGGRANVLTF
DNA: TGCGCCAGCAGCCACCCAGGGGGTAGGGCCAACGTCCTGACTTTC

D: NA
size: NA
J: TRBJ2-3
V: TRBV18
CDR3: CASSPRGDDGTDTQYF
DNA: TGTGCCAGCTCACCACGGGGGGATGACGGCACAGATACGCAGTATTTT

D: NA
size: once
J: TRBJ1-4
V: TRBV4-1
CDR3: CASNDLATNEKLFF
DNA: TGCGCCAGCAATGATCTAGCAACTAATGAAAAACTGTTTTTT

D: NA
size: NA
J: TRBJ1-1
V: TRBV5-4
CDR3: CASSPRGIEAFF
DNA: TGTGCCAGCAGCCCTAGGGGGATTGAAGCTTTCTTT

D: NA
size: NA
J: TRBJ1-4
V: TRBV4-1
CDR3: CASSQERYTTNEKLFF
DNA: TGCGCCAGCAGCCAAGAGAGGTACACAACTAATGAAAAACTGTTTTTT

D: NA
size: NA
J: TRBJ2-3
V: TRBV5-4
CDR3: CASSFGQGTDTQYF
DNA: TGTGCCAGCAGCTTTGGGCAGGGAACAGATACGCAGTATTTT

D: TRBD2
size: NA
J: TRBJ2-7
V: TRBV15
CDR3: CATSRDLAGGGSEQYF
DNA: TGTGCCACCAGCAGAGATCTAGCGGGAGGGGGGTCCGAGCAGTACTTC

D: TRBD1
size: NA
J: TRBJ2-7
V: TRBV7-9
CDR3: CASSPGTDYEQYF
DNA: TGTGCCAGCAGCCCCGGGACAGACTACGAGCAGTACTTC

D: TRBD1
size: NA
J: TRBJ1-2
V: TRBV5-4
CDR3: CASSWGTDNYGYTF
DNA: TGTGCCAGCAGCTGGGGGACAGACAACTATGGCTACACCTTC

D: TRBD2
size: NA
J: TRBJ2-3
V: TRBV10-1
CDR3: CASSESTSPTDTQYF
DNA: TGCGCCAGCAGTGAGTCGACTAGCCCCACAGATACGCAGTATTTT